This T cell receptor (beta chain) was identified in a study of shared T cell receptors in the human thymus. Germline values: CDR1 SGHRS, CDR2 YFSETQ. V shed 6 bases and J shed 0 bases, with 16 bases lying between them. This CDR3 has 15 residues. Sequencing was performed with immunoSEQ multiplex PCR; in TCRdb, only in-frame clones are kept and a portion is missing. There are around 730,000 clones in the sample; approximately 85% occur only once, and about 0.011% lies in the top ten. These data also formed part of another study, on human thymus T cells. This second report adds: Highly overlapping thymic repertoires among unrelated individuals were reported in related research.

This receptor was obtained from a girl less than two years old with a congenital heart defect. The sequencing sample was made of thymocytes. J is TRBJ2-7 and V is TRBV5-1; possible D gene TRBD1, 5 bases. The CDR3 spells CASTPADSSSYEQYF. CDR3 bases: TGCGCCAGCACCCCTGCCGACAGCAGCTCCTACGAGCAGTACTTC.